Below, 29 T cell receptor beta chains from the same sample are listed, as sequenced in a study of cytomegalovirus exposure and HLA in healthy donors. Vbeta (60) and Jbeta (13) primers were used in the PCR. Clones were sequenced by immunoSEQ multiplex PCR, and TCRdb holds only the in-frame ones, with some missing. Of fewer than 110,000 clones listed, roughly 70% are singletons. Sequenced: PBMCs. The receptor set was obtained from a woman between 40 and 55 years old in good health and CMV-seropositive.

The CDR3 protein is CASSPSGQSSGNTIYF. The CDR3 coding sequence is TGTGCCAGCAGCCCGTCGGGACAGAGCTCTGGAAACACCATATATTTT. J is TRBJ1-3 and V is TRBV4-2, with 7 bases lining up with TRBD1. The CDR3 is 16 amino acids. Germline lookup yields CDR1 LGHNA and CDR2 YNFKEQ. Trimming took 4 bases from V and 0 from J; bases not matched to a gene: 6.

In DNA, the CDR3 is TGTGCCAGCAGTGAAGGCCCCGGAGCCGGGGAGCTGTTTTTT. Translation gives CASSEGPGAGELFF. The gene calls are TRBV2 and TRBJ2-2; unclear D gene. CDR3 length: 14 amino acids. Germline CDR1 and CDR2: SNHLY and FYNNEI. V was clipped by 1 base and J by 6 bases, with 9 bases between them. Using reference TRBV2 and TRBJ2-2 for the parts outside the CDR3, the full variable domain is EPEVTQTPSHQVTQMGQEVILRCVPISNHLYFYWYRQILGQKVEFLVSFYNNEISEKSEIFDDQFSVERPDGSNFTLKIRSTKLEDSAMYFCASSEGPGAGELFFGEGSRLTVL.

The V and J genes are TRBV7-2 and TRBJ1-5, with a possible D match to TRBD1 (5 bases). V lost 7 bases to trimming and J lost 0 bases, with 13 bases between them. The CDR3 runs 15 residues. CDR1 and CDR2 (germline): SGHTA, FQGNSA. DNA of the CDR3: TGTGCCAGCAACTTCGACAGTTCTAGCAATCAGCCCCAGCATTTT. Amino acid sequence: CASNFDSSSNQPQHF.

This clone has just one count. V is TRBV29-1 and J is TRBJ2-5, with 9 bases fitting TRBD1. The CDR3 has 13 residues. Germline CDR1 reads SQVTM; CDR2 reads ANQGSEA. J gave up 4 bases and V 4 bases, and 4 bases lay outside the gene matches. The DNA of the CDR3 is TGCAGCGTTGTAAAGGGACAGGGAGAGACCCAGTACTTC. Translating it yields CSVVKGQGETQYF.

The V gene is TRBV7-2, the J gene TRBJ1-1; D not certain. Trimming took off 0 bases at V and 4 bases at J, with 6 bases between the two ends. This CDR3 region has 13 residues. CDR1 and CDR2 from the germline V gene are SGHTA and FQGNSA. The CDR3 protein is CASSLARGTEAFF. The CDR3 DNA sequence: TGTGCCAGCAGCTTAGCCCGGGGCACTGAAGCTTTCTTT.

This rearrangement joins TRBV5-1 to TRBJ1-6; D remains unclear. CDR3 size: 13 residues. Germline V gene lookup returns CDR1 SGHRS and CDR2 YFSETQ. Trimming took off 0 bases at V and 8 bases at J, with 6 bases between the two ends. CDR3 nucleotide sequence: TGCGCCAGCAGCTTGGCCGGAGATTCACCCCTCCACTTT. It is translated as CASSLAGDSPLHF.

The J gene is TRBJ1-5, the V gene TRBV19, with 9 bases aligning to TRBD1. CDR1 and CDR2 from the germline V gene are LNHDA and SQIVND (reference sequence). CDR3 length: 17 residues. Trimming cost V 6 bases and J 0 bases; bases outside gene matches: 9. Written as DNA, the CDR3 is TGTGCCAGTAGCGGGGACAGGGTTATAAGTAGCAATCAGCCCCAGCATTTT. This translates into CASSGDRVISSNQPQHF.

This chain connects TRBV7-9 to TRBJ1-1, with 7 bases fitting TRBD1. Germline values: CDR1 SEHNR, CDR2 FQNEAQ (reference sequence). The CDR3 totals 15 residues. V dropped 5 bases and J dropped 0; count of bases not matched to a gene: 6. DNA for the CDR3: TGTGCCAGCAGCCCCCAGACAGGGATGAACACTGAAGCTTTCTTT. It encodes CASSPQTGMNTEAFF.

The CDR3 region is CASSLDRASYNEQFF. CDR3 DNA: TGTGCCAGCAGCCTCGACAGGGCCTCCTACAATGAGCAGTTCTTC. V usage is TRBV7-2 and J usage is TRBJ2-1; 7 bases are a match to TRBD1. Germline-derived CDR1 and CDR2 are SGHTA and FQGNSA. V trimming: 5 bases; J trimming: 0 bases; junction bases outside the gene matches: 4. The CDR3 totals 15 residues.

This clone was seen a handful of times. The chain employs TRBV4-1 and TRBJ2-4, with D perhaps TRBD2 (6 bases). The CDR3 has 15 residues. The V gene's germline CDR1 is MGHRA and CDR2 YSYEKL. V was clipped by 1 base and J by 7 bases, with 14 bases between them. In DNA, the CDR3 is TGCGCCAGCAGCCAAGGGGGCTACAGCGGGAACATTCAGTACTTC. Protein sequence: CASSQGGYSGNIQYF.

This rearrangement joins TRBV5-1 to TRBJ2-2; 8 positions agree with TRBD1. CDR3 size: 14 residues. The J segment lost 1 base and the V segment lost 9 bases, leaving 5 bases of the junction unmatched. Looked up from germline, CDR1 is SGHRS and CDR2 is YFSETQ. The CDR3 loop is CATSDRGNTGELFF. The CDR3 coding sequence is TGCGCCACTAGCGACAGGGGGAACACCGGGGAGCTGTTTTTT.

V and J are TRBV9 and TRBJ2-1; the match to TRBD1 covers 8 bases. V was clipped by 3 bases and J by 4 bases; unmatched bases: 6. The germline gives CDR1 SGDLS, CDR2 YYNGEE. CDR3 size: 15 residues. The CDR3 region has the DNA TGTGCCAGCAGCGCCCCGGGACAGGCATACAATGAGCAGTTCTTC. Its protein is CASSAPGQAYNEQFF.

V and J are TRBV6-5 and TRBJ2-7; a possible D gene is TRBD2 (6 bases). Germline values: CDR1 MNHEY, CDR2 SVGAGI. V was clipped by 6 bases and J by 4 bases, with 13 bases between them. The CDR3 loop spans 13 amino acids. The CDR3 DNA follows: TGTGCCAGCAGCCGGGACTCAGGGTACGAGCAGTACTTC. Amino acids: CASSRDSGYEQYF.

The rearrangement joins TRBV6-1 to TRBJ2-7; the D gene is possibly TRBD1 (5 bases). The CDR3 consists of 14 residues. CDR1 and CDR2 (germline): MNHNS, SASEGT. Deletions cut 0 bases from V and 0 bases from J, with 6 bases between. This CDR3 is CASSEAGRSYEQYF. The CDR3 region has the DNA TGTGCCAGCAGTGAAGCGGGGCGCTCCTACGAGCAGTACTTC.

This clone was observed a few times. Different DNA sequences within this sample yield the same CDR3. The genes are TRBV30 and TRBJ1-4, with 10 nucleotides matching TRBD1. In germline, CDR1 is GTSNPN, CDR2 SVGIG (reference sequence). The CDR3 length is 17 residues. V lost 0 bases and J lost 8; bases outside the gene matches: 12. The CDR3 loop reads CAWSVGTGENALEKLFF. DNA for the CDR3: TGTGCCTGGAGTGTCGGGACAGGGGAAAATGCTTTAGAAAAACTGTTTTTT.

V is TRBV30 and J is TRBJ1-5, with D uncertain. Germline lookup yields CDR1 GTSNPN and CDR2 SVGIG (reference sequence). V gave up 0 bases and J gave up 7 bases, with 10 bases separating them. The CDR3 loop spans 13 amino acids. The CDR3 DNA follows: TGTGCCTGGAGTGTACAGATTGAGCAGCCCCAGCATTTT. Protein sequence: CAWSVQIEQPQHF.

This clone showed up just a few times. The V call is TRBV11-2, the J call TRBJ2-5, with unresolved D. Germline V gene lookup returns CDR1 SGHAT and CDR2 FQNNGV. The V and J ends lost 0 bases and 1 base respectively, with 6 bases between them. This CDR3 has 14 amino acids. This CDR3 reads CASSLDASQETQYF. DNA for the CDR3: TGTGCCAGCAGCTTAGACGCCAGCCAAGAGACCCAGTACTTC. Combining the CDR3 with reference TRBV11-2 and TRBJ2-5 gives the whole variable domain EAGVAQSPRYKIIEKRQSVAFWCNPISGHATLYWYQQILGQGPKLLIQFQNNGVVDDSQLPKDRFSAERLKGVDSTLKIQPAKLEDSAVYLCASSLDASQETQYFGPGTRLLVL.

This chain uses TRBV6-4 with TRBJ1-5, with no clear D. V lost 3 bases to trimming and J lost 3 bases, with 9 bases between them. Germline loops: CDR1 MRHNA, CDR2 SNTAGT. The CDR3 is 14 amino acids. The CDR3 nucleotides are TGTGCCAGCAGTGAGTCCGGGGACAATCAGCCCCAGCATTTT. It translates to CASSESGDNQPQHF.

The J gene is TRBJ1-3, the V gene TRBV4-2, with 7 bases fitting TRBD1. The CDR3 length is 20 residues. Germline V gene lookup returns CDR1 LGHNA and CDR2 YNFKEQ. Unmatched junction bases numbered 16, after V lost 0 bases and J lost 2 bases. The CDR3 DNA follows: TGTGCCAGCAGCCAAGAGATCGGACAGGCTTGGGCCTCTGCTGGAAACACCATATATTTT. Translation: CASSQEIGQAWASAGNTIYF.

This clone was found a few times. The chain recombines TRBV4-3 with TRBJ2-1; 13 nucleotides agree with TRBD2. With V trimmed by 1 base and J by 6 bases, 0 bases remained unmatched. Looked up from germline, CDR1 is LGHNA and CDR2 is YSLEER. The CDR3 length is 15 residues. CDR3 region: CASSQGLAGGNEQFF. The DNA of the CDR3 is TGCGCCAGCAGCCAAGGACTAGCGGGGGGCAATGAGCAGTTCTTC.

The chain links TRBV7-3 to TRBJ2-1, with a weak D call TRBD1 (6 bases). Germline V gene lookup returns CDR1 SGHTA and CDR2 FQGTGA. Trimming shortened V by 4 bases and J by 9 bases, and 10 bases separated the two germline ends. This CDR3 region has 12 residues. CDR3 DNA: TGTGCCAGCAGCTCCCAGGGGCGTGAGCAGTTCTTC. Its translation: CASSSQGREQFF.

The V call is TRBV5-6, the J call TRBJ1-2; 8 bases are shared with TRBD1. This CDR3 is 15 amino acids long. Germline V gene data show CDR1 as SGHDT and CDR2 as YYEEEE. V trimming: 0 bases; J trimming: 4 bases; junction bases outside the gene matches: 5. The CDR3 sequence is CASSLVPQGGYGYTF. The CDR3 DNA is TGTGCCAGCAGCTTGGTACCACAGGGGGGCTATGGCTACACCTTC.

Only one count was recorded for this clone. This sequence joins TRBV30 and TRBJ1-5, with TRBD1 as a possible D gene (6 bases). Looked up from germline, CDR1 is GTSNPN and CDR2 is SVGIG (reference sequence). The CDR3 has 14 amino acids. The V end lost 5 bases, the J end lost 4 bases, and 15 bases lay between the germline ends. CDR3 loop: CAWSRGLGNQPQHF. CDR3 nucleotide sequence: TGTGCCTGGTCCAGGGGCTTAGGGAATCAGCCCCAGCATTTT.

This sequence joins TRBV25-1 and TRBJ1-1; the match to TRBD1 covers 8 bases. The trim removed 4 bases at V and 10 bases at J, leaving 5 bases unmatched. The CDR3 is made up of 12 amino acids. Germline assignment: CDR1 MGHDK and CDR2 SYGVNS. In DNA form, the CDR3 reads TGTGCCAGCAGTGCACAGGGGGGGAGAGCTTTCTTT. Translation: CASSAQGGRAFF.

This chain connects TRBV7-2 to TRBJ1-5; TRBD1 is a possible D gene (5 bases). The CDR3 contains 13 residues. Trimming took 4 bases from V and 5 from J, leaving 9 bases between them. CDR1 and CDR2 (germline): SGHTA, FQGNSA. CDR3 amino acids: CASSSQVDQPQHF. The CDR3 DNA reads as TGTGCCAGCAGCTCACAGGTGGATCAGCCCCAGCATTTT.

This clone has only a few counts. This rearrangement joins TRBV11-3 to TRBJ2-1; 12 positions match TRBD1. Germline V CDR1 and CDR2: SGHNT, YENEEA. The CDR3 length is 16 residues. V lost 4 bases and J lost 8; bases outside the gene matches: 9. CDR3 sequence: CASSYRSGTGGYEQFF. In DNA, the CDR3 is TGTGCCAGCAGCTACAGATCCGGGACAGGGGGCTATGAGCAGTTCTTC.

This clone was picked up a small number of times. The V gene is TRBV4-2, the J gene TRBJ2-7; D might be TRBD1 (5 bases). Germline V gene lookup returns CDR1 LGHNA and CDR2 YNFKEQ. The CDR3 consists of 15 residues. Trimming cost V 0 bases and J 0 bases, with 9 bases left between them. The CDR3 is CASSQDRQSSYEQYF. CDR3 sequence (DNA): TGTGCCAGCAGCCAAGATCGACAGTCCTCCTACGAGCAGTACTTC.

DNA for the CDR3: TGTGCCAGCAGTGAAGAAGGAGCGGGGGGTTTAGGATCGAGCTCCTACGAGCAGTACTTC. Translating it yields CASSEEGAGGLGSSSYEQYF. The chain recombines TRBV6-1 with TRBJ2-7, with 9 bases that match TRBD2. The CDR3 has 20 residues. Germline V gene sequence: CDR1 MNHNS, CDR2 SASEGT. V lost 1 base and J lost 0; bases outside the gene matches: 16.

The chain has TRBV5-6 and TRBJ1-6, with D possibly TRBD1 on 5 matching bases. CDR1 SGHDT and CDR2 YYEEEE come from the germline V gene. This CDR3 contains 11 residues. The V end was cut by 0 bases, the J end by 14 bases, with 6 bases between. For the CDR3, the DNA is TGTGCCAGCAGCTTGGAGGGGTCCCTCCACTTT. Encoded protein: CASSLEGSLHF.